Shown below are 18 T cell receptor beta chains from a single sample sequenced in a study of PD-1 blockade in mismatch repair-deficient tumors. The repertoire was sequenced with immunoSEQ multiplex PCR; TCRdb's copy has only in-frame clones and lacks some. Of tens of thousands of clones in the sample, approximately 81% were seen once. The source material was peripheral blood, sampled 12 weeks after starting pembrolizumab. Receptors originate from an adult with mismatch repair-deficient cancer.

There are a few counts of this clone. V usage is TRBV29-1 and J usage is TRBJ1-2, with 7 bases matching TRBD1. This CDR3 spans 12 amino acids. From germline, CDR1 is SQVTM and CDR2 ANQGSEA. V was clipped by 7 bases and J by 3 bases; unmatched bases: 5. CDR3 in DNA: TGCAGCGGAAGGGGGCGGGACTATGGCTACACCTTC. This encodes CSGRGRDYGYTF.

Only a few counts were recorded for this clone. The chain combines TRBV5-1 with TRBJ1-1; D is undetermined. V was pared by 0 bases and J by 2 bases, with 2 bases between. Per the germline V gene, CDR1 is SGHRS and CDR2 is YFSETQ. CDR3 length: 12 residues. CDR3 in amino acids: CASSLDNTEAFF. As DNA, the CDR3 is TGCGCCAGCAGCTTGGATAACACTGAAGCTTTCTTT.

This clone is a singleton in its sample. The rearrangement joins TRBV11-2 to TRBJ1-2, with 7 nucleotides matching TRBD1. Germline CDR1 and CDR2: SGHAT and FQNNGV. This CDR3 has 13 residues. Germline trimming cut 5 bases from V and 8 bases from J; bases unmatched to any gene: 8. In nucleotides, the CDR3 is TGTGCCAGCAGCCAAGACAGGGTAGACGGCTACACCTTC. It codes for CASSQDRVDGYTF. Using reference TRBV11-2 and TRBJ1-2 for the parts outside the CDR3, the full variable domain is EAGVAQSPRYKIIEKRQSVAFWCNPISGHATLYWYQQILGQGPKLLIQFQNNGVVDDSQLPKDRFSAERLKGVDSTLKIQPAKLEDSAVYLCASSQDRVDGYTFGSGTRLTVV.

This chain connects TRBV4-1 to TRBJ1-4, with D perhaps TRBD1 (5 bases). Per the germline V gene, CDR1 is MGHRA and CDR2 is YSYEKL. This CDR3 region has 15 residues. Trimming pared 3 bases from V and 7 bases from J, leaving 15 bases between. The CDR3 protein is CASSQANGGGEKLFF. The CDR3 region has the DNA TGCGCCAGCAGCCAGGCCAATGGGGGTGGTGAAAAACTGTTTTTT.

V gene TRBV11-3 combines with J gene TRBJ2-7; the D gene could be TRBD1 or TRBD2 (7 bases each). The CDR3 sequence is 14 residues long. Trimming pared 5 bases from V and 3 bases from J, leaving 14 bases between. Germline CDR1 SGHNT, CDR2 YENEEA. The DNA of the CDR3 is TGTGCCAGCAGCCTGGGAGGGGGCGGCTACGAGCAGTACTTC. This gives the protein CASSLGGGGYEQYF.

The rearrangement links TRBV10-3 to TRBJ2-3; 7 bases are shared with TRBD2. There are 15 residues in the CDR3. V gave up 2 bases and J gave up 4 bases; unmatched junction bases: 6. Germline lookup yields CDR1 ENHRY and CDR2 SYGVKD. CDR3 nucleotides: TGTGCCATCAGTGAGCGTCGGGAGGCTTCAGATACGCAGTATTTT. Translated: CAISERREASDTQYF.

This clone was detected once. The gene calls are TRBV6-1 and TRBJ2-2, with TRBD2 matching over 10 bases. This CDR3 has 14 amino acids. The germline gives CDR1 MNHNS, CDR2 SASEGT. V was clipped by 6 bases and J by 5 bases; unmatched bases: 3. CDR3 residues: CASSWTSGTGELFF. In DNA, the CDR3 is TGTGCCAGCAGCTGGACTAGCGGTACCGGGGAGCTGTTTTTT.

This clone was seen only a few times. V and J are TRBV5-1 and TRBJ1-1, with D maybe TRBD1 (5 bases). Germline V gene data show CDR1 as SGHRS and CDR2 as YFSETQ. V gave up 6 bases and J gave up 1 base, with 16 bases separating them. The CDR3 extends over 15 amino acids. The chain's CDR3 is CASNPLPGGNTEAFF. CDR3 DNA sequence: TGCGCCAGCAACCCCCTCCCGGGGGGGAACACTGAAGCTTTCTTT.

V and J are TRBV27 and TRBJ2-7, with 8 bases aligning to TRBD2. V shed 9 bases, J shed 0 bases, and the junction held 10 bases outside the gene matches. CDR1 and CDR2 from the germline V gene are MNHEY and SMNVEV (reference sequence). The CDR3 extends over 15 amino acids. The CDR3 region is CASSPSGLSSYEQYF. CDR3 nucleotides: TGTGCCAGTTCCCCTAGCGGGCTTAGCTCCTACGAGCAGTACTTC.

The rearrangement joins TRBV7-9 to TRBJ2-1; no firm D call. With 5 bases removed from V and 9 bases from J, the gap between germline ends came to 11 bases. The CDR3 is made up of 12 amino acids. Per germline, CDR1 SEHNR and CDR2 FQNEAQ (reference sequence). CDR3: CASSPTVGEQFF. CDR3 sequence (DNA): TGTGCCAGCAGCCCCACTGTGGGTGAGCAGTTCTTC.

This chain joins TRBV15 and TRBJ2-6; TRBD1 aligns across 9 bases. The J segment lost 4 bases and the V segment lost 3 bases, leaving 7 bases of the junction unmatched. The CDR3 sequence is 17 residues long. Germline CDR1 reads LNHNV; CDR2 reads YYDKDF (reference sequence). This chain's CDR3 is CATSRDRGFFGANVLTF. CDR3 bases: TGTGCCACCAGCAGGGACAGGGGCTTTTTCGGGGCCAACGTCCTGACTTTC.

This clone was observed a handful of times. This rearrangement joins TRBV11-2 to TRBJ1-2, with 7 bases identical to TRBD1. CDR3 length: 13 residues. From germline, CDR1 is SGHAT and CDR2 FQNNGV. V shed 5 bases and J 8 bases; nucleotides not matched to a gene: 8. The CDR3 here is CASSLGTVGGYTF. The CDR3 DNA follows: TGTGCCAGCAGCCTCGGGACAGTGGGGGGCTACACCTTC.

The chain is built from TRBV30 and TRBJ1-1; D unclear. Germline CDR1 is GTSNPN and CDR2 is SVGIG (reference sequence). The CDR3 extends over 11 amino acids. Trimming pared 7 bases from V and 3 bases from J, leaving 9 bases between. CDR3 sequence reads: CASLRDTEAFF. DNA for the CDR3: TGTGCCTCTCTCCGGGACACTGAAGCTTTCTTT.

This clone showed up just once. V usage is TRBV11-2 and J usage is TRBJ2-1; possibly TRBD2 for D (6 bases). The CDR3 consists of 19 residues. Deletions cut 3 bases from V and 0 bases from J, with 21 bases between. Germline V gene lookup returns CDR1 SGHAT and CDR2 FQNNGV. The CDR3 spells CASSFEGLVGGRSYNEQFF. As DNA, the CDR3 is TGTGCCAGCAGCTTTGAGGGGCTAGTGGGAGGTCGCTCCTACAATGAGCAGTTCTTC.

The genes are TRBV19 and TRBJ1-4, with a weak D call TRBD1 (6 bases). Germline-derived CDR1 and CDR2 are LNHDA and SQIVND (reference sequence). V was clipped by 3 bases and J by 6 bases, with 14 bases between them. This CDR3 spans 15 amino acids. The CDR3 DNA reads TGTGCCAGTAGTATCGGCGACAGGAGGCATGAAAAACTGTTTTTT. This codes for CASSIGDRRHEKLFF. Full variable domain (rest looked up from reference TRBV19 and TRBJ1-4): DGGITQSPKYLFRKEGQNVTLSCEQNLNHDAMYWYRQDPGQGLRLIYYSQIVNDFQKGDIAEGYSVSREKKESFPLTVTSAQKNPTAFYLCASSIGDRRHEKLFFGSGTQLSVL.

The chain has TRBV4-2 and TRBJ2-3; tentatively, D is TRBD2 (6 bases). Between the trimmed V and J ends, which lost 1 base and 3 bases, there was a span of 17 bases. Germline V gives CDR1 LGHNA, CDR2 YNFKEQ. This CDR3 has 17 residues. CDR3 DNA sequence: TGTGCCAGCAGCCAAGGGGGGGACTCCAGCCCGACAGATACGCAGTATTTT. It codes for CASSQGGDSSPTDTQYF.

V and J are TRBV2 and TRBJ1-1; no clear D. The CDR3 sequence is 14 residues long. Germline V lookup: CDR1 SNHLY, CDR2 FYNNEI. The V end lost 4 bases, the J end lost 2 bases, and 11 bases lay between the germline ends. CDR3 sequence (DNA): TGTGCCAGCAGTGTCCTTCAGAGAAACACTGAAGCTTTCTTT. It encodes CASSVLQRNTEAFF.

The chain combines TRBV25-1 with TRBJ2-1; 7 bases match TRBD2. The CDR3 has 17 amino acids. CDR1 and CDR2 (germline): MGHDK, SYGVNS. V gave up 4 bases and J gave up 0 bases; unmatched junction bases: 9. CDR3 residues: CASSVIGRGSSYNEQFF. CDR3 in DNA: TGTGCCAGCAGTGTAATAGGGCGGGGGAGCTCCTACAATGAGCAGTTCTTC.